This T cell receptor beta chain was captured by sequencing in a study of blood T cells in healthy people across ages. At the level of the study: About one barcoded beta molecule per two T cells was the capture yield of template switching.

The study recruited healthy Caucasian donors from Russia who were aged about 6 to 95. Extraction yielded at least 5 micrograms of total RNA per sample. Then a second PCR, running about 6 to 11 cycles, was carried out with a sample-barcoded 5' primer and a J-beta primer mix. Each of the cDNA molecules was tagged by a template-switch adaptor with 12 random nucleotides. TCRdb reprocessed the 5' RACE reads via MiXCR and lists one record per CDR3 protein. The sample has over 500,000 distinct CDR3 sequences; 25% to 35% are singletons. The CDR3 is 17 residues long. Looked up from germline, CDR1 is MGHRA and CDR2 is YSYEKL. The data also belong to a second study, concerning T cells of mothers and their children.

Sequencing used blood. The chain employs TRBV4-1 and TRBJ2-5, with 15 bases that match TRBD2. The end of the DNA aligns better with TRBJ2-1, so the J call may be wrong. The TCR comes from a boy aged 2 to 10 in good health. The CDR3 spells CASSQDHGTSGRSEQFF. DNA of the CDR3: TGCGCCAGCAGCCAAGATCATGGGACTAGCGGGAGGAGTGAGCAGTTCTTC.